Sequencing of this T cell receptor (beta chain) was carried out in a study of T cell repertoires in cytomegalovirus infection. Study-level findings and limits: Dominating the ex vivo response were HLA-C-restricted CMV-specific TCR beta clonotypes. Of the TCR beta families, the public ones yielded a cumulative frequency that identified carriers of CMV plus the relevant HLA.

The CDR3 has 16 amino acids. Germline CDR1 SGHTA, CDR2 FQGNSA. J gave up 2 bases and V 5 bases, and 7 bases lay outside the gene matches. At least ten counts were recorded for this clonotype. The antigen remains unidentified. Using its own MiXCR run on the reads, TCRdb lists one record per CDR3 protein. The table includes approximately 500,000 distinct CDR3 sequences, around a quarter detected once. This chain uses TRBV7-2 with TRBJ2-3; TRBD1 agrees at 10 bases. Sequenced input: PBMCs. This receptor was obtained from a human donor in good health (CMV status not recorded). Some clones in this sample may be carry-over from other donors' samples. CDR3 sequence (DNA): TGTGCCAGCAGCCCAACCGGGACAGGGGACACAGATACGCAGTATTTT. Translating it yields CASSPTGTGDTDTQYF.